These 23 T cell receptor beta chains were all obtained from the same sample, sequenced in a study of CD8 T cells in Susac syndrome. The RNA, 0.5 to 1 ug, was put through reverse transcription using random hexamers. TCRdb called the immunoSEQ multiplex PCR reads again in MiXCR, with one record for every CDR3 protein. The profile shows 170,000 or so distinct CDR3 sequences, around 96% of them singletons. Sequencing was performed on CD4+ T cells from PBMCs. These receptors came from a human donor with Susac syndrome.

The chain combines TRBV28 with TRBJ2-7, with no clear D. V lost 4 bases to trimming and J lost 0 bases, with 13 bases between them. The CDR3 is 15 residues long. Per the germline V gene, CDR1 is MDHEN and CDR2 is SYDVKM. The CDR3: CASSSQILSSYEQYF. Here the CDR3 DNA reads TGTGCCAGCAGTTCACAAATACTTAGCTCCTACGAGCAGTACTTC.

On this clonotype: A read error may produce the germline difference seen at one junction end. This sequence joins TRBV28 and TRBJ2-1; TRBD1 might be the D (5 bases). Germline V lookup: CDR1 MDHEN, CDR2 SYDVKM. This CDR3 contains 11 residues. The CDR3 loop reads CASSFQGQGLF. The CDR3 DNA reads TGTGCCAGCAGTTTTCAGGGCCAGGGCCTCTTC.

This clonotype was detected a few times. The chain uses TRBV27 and TRBJ1-2, with D perhaps TRBD1 (5 bases). Germline values: CDR1 MNHEY, CDR2 SMNVEV (reference sequence). V was cut by 0 bases and J by 5 bases, with 10 bases left in between. CDR3 length: 14 residues. The CDR3 nucleotides are TGTGCCAGCAGTTTATCCGGGCAGGGATATGGCTACACCTTC. Translation gives CASSLSGQGYGYTF.

V gene TRBV3-1 combines with J gene TRBJ2-5; D remains ambiguous. The CDR3 loop spans 14 amino acids. V dropped 0 bases and J dropped 4 bases, with 9 bases sitting between them. From germline, CDR1 is LGHDT and CDR2 YNNKEL (reference sequence). Here the CDR3 DNA reads TGTGCCAGCAGCCAAGACTACAGAGGAGAGACCCAGTACTTC. Encoded protein: CASSQDYRGETQYF.

The chain uses TRBV20-1 and TRBJ1-5, with a tentative D call TRBD1 (5 bases). This CDR3 spans 12 amino acids. Trimming shortened V by 7 bases and J by 8 bases, and 15 bases separated the two germline ends. Germline CDR1 DFQATT, CDR2 SNEGSKA (reference sequence). CDR3 in amino acids: CSGRSGREPQHF. CDR3 sequence (DNA): TGCAGTGGAAGATCAGGGCGGGAGCCCCAGCATTTT.

The CDR3 spells CASRPGTSGRNEQFF. In DNA form, the CDR3 reads TGTGCCAGCAGGCCGGGGACTAGCGGGAGGAATGAGCAGTTCTTC. The V gene is TRBV12-3 or TRBV12-4, the J gene TRBJ2-1; 15 bases align to TRBD2. The CDR3 sequence is 15 residues long. V lost 6 bases, J lost 7 bases, and 4 bases stayed unmatched.

This clonotype was seen once. This chain joins TRBV27 and TRBJ1-6; 7 bases line up with TRBD1. The germline V gene has CDR1 MNHEY and CDR2 SMNVEV (reference sequence). V lost 4 bases to trimming and J lost 9 bases; unmatched junction nucleotides: 9. This CDR3 region has 15 residues. CDR3 protein: CASSWETGLGSPLHF. For the CDR3, the DNA is TGTGCCAGCAGTTGGGAGACAGGGTTAGGTTCACCCCTCCACTTT.

In this sample, this clonotype turned up once. V usage is TRBV7-9 and J usage is TRBJ2-7, with 9 positions matching TRBD1. CDR3 length: 15 amino acids. From germline, CDR1 is SEHNR and CDR2 FQNEAQ (reference sequence). The V and J ends lost 3 bases and 2 bases, in that order; junction bases with no gene match: 5. CDR3 in amino acids: CASSLRTGVTYEQYF. The CDR3, as DNA: TGTGCCAGCAGCTTGAGGACAGGGGTTACCTACGAGCAGTACTTC.

The chain carries TRBV30 and TRBJ1-5, with D unresolved. The CDR3 extends over 12 amino acids. The V end was cut by 0 bases, the J end by 16 bases, with 16 bases between. Germline V CDR1 and CDR2: GTSNPN, SVGIG (reference sequence). CDR3 amino acids: CAWSVEGPPSHF. In DNA, the CDR3 is TGTGCCTGGAGTGTAGAGGGCCCACCTTCCCATTTT.

V and J are TRBV7-9 and TRBJ1-3; weak D call: TRBD1 (5 bases). CDR3 length: 15 residues. In germline, CDR1 is SEHNR, CDR2 FQNEAQ (reference sequence). V dropped 6 bases and J dropped 1 base, with 13 bases sitting between them. This chain's CDR3 is CASSPSGNSGNTIYF. CDR3 DNA: TGTGCCAGCAGTCCTTCAGGGAATTCTGGAAACACCATATATTTT.

The chain carries TRBV7-9 and TRBJ1-2; no firm D call. This CDR3 spans 14 amino acids. The germline V and J ends were trimmed by 0 bases and 7 bases, with 12 bases remaining between them. Germline values: CDR1 SEHNR, CDR2 FQNEAQ (reference sequence). The chain's CDR3 is CASSLAGRWRGYTF. CDR3 DNA: TGTGCCAGCAGCTTAGCGGGCAGGTGGCGTGGCTACACCTTC.

This clonotype was seen just once. V and J are TRBV4-3 and TRBJ2-5, with D maybe TRBD1 (6 bases). With 2 bases removed from V and 1 base from J, the gap between germline ends came to 11 bases. The CDR3 consists of 15 residues. The V gene's germline CDR1 is LGHNA and CDR2 YSLEER. CDR3 amino acids: CASSQSDRPQETQYF. CDR3 DNA sequence: TGCGCCAGCAGCCAATCTGACAGGCCCCAAGAGACCCAGTACTTC.

The CDR3 reads CASTGNQEKLFF. In nucleotides, the CDR3 is TGTGCCAGCACAGGGAATCAGGAAAAACTGTTTTTT. The chain links TRBV28 to TRBJ1-4; D may be TRBD1 (5 bases). The CDR3 has 12 amino acids. Germline V gene data show CDR1 as MDHEN and CDR2 as SYDVKM. Trimming shortened V by 7 bases and J by 8 bases, and 11 bases separated the two germline ends.

V and J are TRBV18 and TRBJ2-7; a weak D match, TRBD1 (6 bases). This CDR3 has 12 amino acids. Deletions cut 4 bases from V and 3 bases from J, with 7 bases between. Germline V gene data show CDR1 as KGHSH and CDR2 as LQKENI. The DNA of the CDR3 is TGTGCCAGCTCACAGGACAGCTACGAGCAGTACGTC. Translating gives CASSQDSYEQYV.

This clonotype showed up just once. The DNA for the CDR3 is TGTGCCAGCAGTCCCATCCAGGGGGCAGGGGAGCAGTACGTC. This translates into CASSPIQGAGEQYV. The chain combines TRBV6-6 with TRBJ2-7, with 8 bases lining up with TRBD1. V lost 5 bases, J lost 7 bases, and 10 bases stayed unmatched. This CDR3 has 14 residues. The germline gives CDR1 MNHNY, CDR2 SVGAGI (reference sequence).

The chain combines TRBV9 with TRBJ2-5; D is possibly TRBD2 (6 bases). Germline V lookup: CDR1 SGDLS, CDR2 YYNGEE. Between the trimmed V and J ends, which lost 0 bases and 5 bases, there was a span of 11 bases. The CDR3 totals 14 residues. CDR3 nucleotides: TGTGCCAGCAGCGTAGGGAGGGTCGGGGAGACCCAGTACTTC. Amino acid sequence: CASSVGRVGETQYF.

This chain uses TRBV7-9 with TRBJ1-5; D is ambiguous. Germline V gives CDR1 SEHNR, CDR2 FQNEAQ (reference sequence). The V end was cut by 11 bases, the J end by 5 bases, with 7 bases between. The CDR3 totals 10 residues. CDR3 residues: CAGSDQPQHF. CDR3 nucleotides: TGTGCCGGATCGGATCAGCCCCAGCATTTT.

V usage is TRBV12-3 or TRBV12-4 and J usage is TRBJ2-1; 16 bases match TRBD2. J gave up 0 bases and V 5 bases, and 7 bases lay outside the gene matches. The CDR3 loop spans 19 amino acids. CDR3 coding DNA: TGTGCCAGCAGTCCCATGGGACTAGCGGGAGGGCCCTCCTACAATGAGCAGTTCTTC. Translation gives CASSPMGLAGGPSYNEQFF.

V is TRBV28 and J is TRBJ2-7; D remains unclear. This CDR3 comprises 14 residues. Germline V CDR1 and CDR2: MDHEN, SYDVKM. V lost 4 bases and J 3 bases, leaving 13 bases between the germline ends. The CDR3 spells CASSSRPGFYEQYF. Written as DNA, the CDR3 is TGTGCCAGCAGTTCGCGACCGGGTTTCTACGAGCAGTACTTC.

V gene TRBV6-2 or TRBV6-3 combines with J gene TRBJ2-7; 9 bases align to TRBD1. The CDR3 consists of 17 residues. Germline loops: CDR1 MNHEY, CDR2 SVGEGT. Unmatched junction bases numbered 11, after V lost 2 bases and J lost 3 bases. The CDR3 spells CASSYRGNRDRDYEQYF. In nucleotides, the CDR3 is TGTGCCAGCAGTTACAGAGGCAACCGGGACAGGGACTACGAGCAGTACTTC.

The chain employs TRBV2 and TRBJ2-4; 10 bases map to TRBD1. V lost 4 bases to trimming and J lost 0 bases; unmatched junction nucleotides: 9. This CDR3 spans 18 amino acids. Germline CDR1 reads SNHLY; CDR2 reads FYNNEI. In nucleotides, the CDR3 is TGTGCCAGCAGTGCTGGGACAGGGGCCTACGGAGCCAAAAACATTCAGTACTTC. Translated, it gives CASSAGTGAYGAKNIQYF.

The CDR3 region has the DNA TGCAGCGTTGAAGTCAGGGTAAATGGCTACACCTTC. Encoded protein: CSVEVRVNGYTF. This sequence joins TRBV29-1 and TRBJ1-2, with a weak D call TRBD1 (5 bases). In germline, CDR1 is SQVTM, CDR2 ANQGSEA. The CDR3 extends over 12 amino acids. V was shortened by 1 base and J by 6 bases, with 9 bases between the two germline ends.

The V call is TRBV24-1, the J call TRBJ2-4; D remains ambiguous. The CDR3 runs to 13 residues. Germline CDR1 is KGHDR and CDR2 is SFDVKD. Trimming took off 6 bases at V and 4 bases at J, with 9 bases between the two ends. The DNA of the CDR3 is TGTGCCACCAGTTCTGGGCAGAAAAACATTCAGTACTTC. Its protein product is CATSSGQKNIQYF.